This note documents a single T cell receptor beta chain sequence. Its target is not known. The Oncomine TCR Beta short-read assay was what sequenced the DNA obtained from cultured CD4+ T cells. TCRdb used MiXCR to reprocess the PCR reads, holding one entry per CDR3 protein. The table has about 5,100 distinct CDR3 sequences, about 46% seen once; the top ten hold less than 75%. The entry originates in a study of vaccination and CD4 T cells after COVID-19. Study-level background: In the convalescent group, nasal swab PCR was SARS-CoV-2 positive; under 10 cases were mild and one severe.

The germline V gene encodes CDR1 SEHNR and CDR2 FQNEAQ (reference sequence). Trimming removed 2 bases from V and 7 bases from J; junction bases left unmatched: 17. This CDR3 has 19 residues. Noted treatment: approximately nine-day PBMC culture with coronavirus spike peptide pools or control peptides (ViraFEST assay). Under the ViraFEST approach, antigen-specific T cells were expanded with peptide pools and TCRs subsequently sequenced. Dates of PCR positivity, March to December 2020, preceded the US Alpha, Beta and Delta variants. Sequencing was carried out using CD4+ T cells from blood, cultured in vitro. The clonotype comes from a human donor who had recovered from COVID-19. The J gene is TRBJ1-4, the V gene TRBV7-9, with 9 bases fitting TRBD1. The CDR3 here is CASSLSGTGRAKRGEKLFF. The CDR3 bases are TGTGCCAGCAGCTTATCCGGGACAGGGAGGGCCAAGCGGGGTGAAAAACTGTTTTTT.